The sequence of this TCR beta chain was determined in a study of control samples from healthy donors and cancer patients. Germline CDR1 LNHDA, CDR2 SQIVND (reference sequence). The length of the CDR3 is 14 residues. Unmatched junction bases numbered 5, after V lost 6 bases and J lost 5 bases. This table comes from immunoSEQ multiplex PCR, and its TCRdb copy is limited to in-frame clones, with some not included. The sample carries approximately 94,000 clones, about 85% recorded once. This chain uses TRBV19 with TRBJ1-4, with 8 bases aligning to TRBD1. The clonotype was recovered from a woman aged 45 to 65 in good health. Sequencing was done on a sample of blood. CDR3 residues: CASSAQGANEKLFF. DNA for the CDR3: TGTGCCAGTAGCGCGCAGGGGGCGAATGAAAAACTGTTTTTT.